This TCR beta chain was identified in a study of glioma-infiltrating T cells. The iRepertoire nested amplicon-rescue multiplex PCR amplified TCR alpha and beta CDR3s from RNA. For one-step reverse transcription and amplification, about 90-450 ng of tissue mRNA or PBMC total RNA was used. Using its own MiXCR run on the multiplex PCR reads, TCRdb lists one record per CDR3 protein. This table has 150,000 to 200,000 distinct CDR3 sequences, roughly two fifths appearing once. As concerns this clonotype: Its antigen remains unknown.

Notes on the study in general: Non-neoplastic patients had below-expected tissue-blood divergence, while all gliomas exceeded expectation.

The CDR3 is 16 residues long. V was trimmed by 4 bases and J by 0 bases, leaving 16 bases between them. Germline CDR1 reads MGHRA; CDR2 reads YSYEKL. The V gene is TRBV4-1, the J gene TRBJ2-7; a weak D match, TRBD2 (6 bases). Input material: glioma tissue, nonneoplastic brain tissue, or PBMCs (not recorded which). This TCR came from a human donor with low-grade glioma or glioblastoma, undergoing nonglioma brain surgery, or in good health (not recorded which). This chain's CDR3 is CASSRTLALSSYEQYF. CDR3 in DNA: TGCGCCAGCAGCCGCACGCTAGCGTTGAGCTCCTACGAGCAGTACTTC.